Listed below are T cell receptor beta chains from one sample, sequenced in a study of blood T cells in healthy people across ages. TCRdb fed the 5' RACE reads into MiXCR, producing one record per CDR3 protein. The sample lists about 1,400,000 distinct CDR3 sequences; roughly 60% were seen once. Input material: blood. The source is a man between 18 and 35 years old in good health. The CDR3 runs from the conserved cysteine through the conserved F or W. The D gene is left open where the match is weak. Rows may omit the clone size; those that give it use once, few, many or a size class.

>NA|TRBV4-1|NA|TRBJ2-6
TGCGCCAGCAGCCAAGAAGGGGCAGGGTCTGGGGCCAACGTCCTGACTTTC
CASSQEGAGSGANVLTF
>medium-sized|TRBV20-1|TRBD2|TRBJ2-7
TGCAGTGCTAGAAAAGGTACTAGCGTACAGTCCTACGAGCAGTACTTC
CSARKGTSVQSYEQYF
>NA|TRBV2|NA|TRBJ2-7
TGTGCCAGCAGTGGGGTGTCCAACTACGAGCAGTACTTC
CASSGVSNYEQYF
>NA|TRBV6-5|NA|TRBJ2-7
TGTGCCAGCAGTTACCTAGCGCGAGGCTACGAGCAGTACTTC
CASSYLARGYEQYF
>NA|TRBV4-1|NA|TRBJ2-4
TGCGCCAGCAGCCAACGGTCGCTAGCCAAAAACATTCAGTACTTC
CASSQRSLAKNIQYF
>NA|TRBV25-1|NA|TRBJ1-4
TGTGCCAGCAGTGACGACATTCGAGCGGCAACTAATGAAAAACTGTTTTTT
CASSDDIRAATNEKLFF
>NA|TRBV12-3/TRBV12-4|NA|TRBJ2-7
TGTGCCAGCTGCGGCGGAATACACTACGAGCAGTACTTC
CASCGGIHYEQYF
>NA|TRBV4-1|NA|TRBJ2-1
TGCGCAAGCAGCCGTGGTGTAACGGAGCAGTTCTTC
CASSRGVTEQFF
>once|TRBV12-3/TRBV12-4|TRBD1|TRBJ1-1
TGTGCCAGCAGTGCCGACAGGGGCTTCTCTGAAGCTTTCTTT
CASSADRGFSEAFF
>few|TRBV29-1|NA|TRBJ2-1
TGCAGCGCCGGGTGGGGAGACAATGAGCAGTTCTTC
CSAGWGDNEQFF
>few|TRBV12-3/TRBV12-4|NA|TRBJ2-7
TGTGCCAGCAGTTTCCTCCATGGGGGGGGCGAGTACGAGCAGTACTTC
CASSFLHGGGEYEQYF
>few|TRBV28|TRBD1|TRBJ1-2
TGTGCCAGCAGTCCCGAGGACAGGGACAACTATGGCTACACCTTC
CASSPEDRDNYGYTF
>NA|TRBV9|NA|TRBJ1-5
TGTGCCAGCAGCGCCAGCCCCAATCAGCCCCAGCATTTT
CASSASPNQPQHF
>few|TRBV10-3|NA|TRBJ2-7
TGTGCCATCAGTGAGGACAGTCCCTACGAGCAGTACTTC
CAISEDSPYEQYF
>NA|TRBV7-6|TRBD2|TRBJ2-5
TGTGCCAGCAGCTTTCTTCAGTCAGCGGGAGGTGAGCAGTACTTC
CASSFLQSAGGEQYF
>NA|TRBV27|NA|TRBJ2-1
TGTGCCAGCAGTTTACTCTCGGGGATGATGAGCAATGAGCAGTTCTTC
CASSLLSGMMSNEQFF
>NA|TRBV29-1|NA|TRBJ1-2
TGCAGCGTTGAGAAGGCCCGCTATGGCTACACCTTC
CSVEKARYGYTF
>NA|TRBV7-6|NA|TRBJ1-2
TGTGCCAGCAGCACACTAGGCGAGGTACCTCTATTAGATGGCTACACCTTC
CASSTLGEVPLLDGYTF
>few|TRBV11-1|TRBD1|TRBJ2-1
TGTGCCAGCAGTCACTTCATGGGACAGGAGCAGTTCTTC
CASSHFMGQEQFF
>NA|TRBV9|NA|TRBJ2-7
TGTGCCAGCAGCGTAGGCGGACTTAGCTCCTACGAGCAGTACTTC
CASSVGGLSSYEQYF
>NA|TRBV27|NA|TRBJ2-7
TGTGCCAGCAGTTTCGGCGCCGAGGGCTCCTACGAGCAGTACTTC
CASSFGAEGSYEQYF
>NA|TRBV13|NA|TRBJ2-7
TGTGCCAGCAGCCCCGGGCCCCAAGTCTACGAGCAGTACTTC
CASSPGPQVYEQYF
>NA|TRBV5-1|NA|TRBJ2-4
TGCGCCAGCAGCCCCGAGGGCAGGGGGGCAAACATTCAGTACTTC
CASSPEGRGANIQYF
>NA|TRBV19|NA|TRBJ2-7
TGTGCCAGTAGTAACTACATCTACGAGCAGTACTTC
CASSNYIYEQYF
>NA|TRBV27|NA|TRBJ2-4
TGTGCCAGCAGTTTATCGAGGGCGGGCATTCAGTACTTC
CASSLSRAGIQYF
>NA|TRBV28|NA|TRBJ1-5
TGTGCCAGCATCCACCGGCTTAGCAATCAGCCCCAGCATTTT
CASIHRLSNQPQHF
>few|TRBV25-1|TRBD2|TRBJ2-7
TGTGCCAGCAGTGAATATGAGCGGGAGCTTTACGAGCAGTACTTC
CASSEYERELYEQYF
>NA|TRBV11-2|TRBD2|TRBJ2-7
TGTGCCAGCAGCCTTAGGGGACTAGCGGGCCAGAGGTTCCACTACGAGCAGTACTTC
CASSLRGLAGQRFHYEQYF
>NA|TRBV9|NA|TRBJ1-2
TGTGCCAGCAGCGCTCCCCTTGATGGCTACACCTTC
CASSAPLDGYTF
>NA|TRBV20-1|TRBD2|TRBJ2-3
TGCAGTGCTAGAGAGGTGGGACTAGCGAACACAGATACGCAGTATTTT
CSAREVGLANTDTQYF
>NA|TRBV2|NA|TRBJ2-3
TGTGCCAGCAGTTTTGACAGATTCAACACAGATACGCAGTATTTT
CASSFDRFNTDTQYF
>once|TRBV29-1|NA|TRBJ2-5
NA
CSVGEGSSQETQYF
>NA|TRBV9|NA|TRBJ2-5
TGTGCCAGCAGCGTAATGGCGGGCCGCCAAGAGACCCAGTACTTC
CASSVMAGRQETQYF
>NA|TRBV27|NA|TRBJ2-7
TGTGCCAGCAAACGACTTCAATACAATGAGCAGTACTTC
CASKRLQYNEQYF